The following is a T cell receptor beta chain sequence with its context. The data originate from a study of OX40 agonist ivuxolimab in advanced cancers. Profiled with immunoSEQ multiplex PCR; TCRdb holds only in-frame clones, not every one. The table includes around 75,000 clones, around 80% detected once. This CDR3 spans 17 amino acids. In germline, CDR1 is LNHDA, CDR2 SQIVND (reference sequence). With 0 bases removed from V and 4 bases from J, the gap between germline ends came to 16 bases. This specimen consisted of CD4+ or CD8+ T cells sorted from blood, obtained in a trial of the OX40 agonist ivuxolimab. The rearrangement joins TRBV19 to TRBJ1-5, with D uncertain. The clonotype comes from an adult with an advanced solid tumor such as melanoma, head and neck, liver or kidney cancer. The CDR3 nucleotides are TGTGCCAGTAGTATAGACCCTCAGGTCTCATATAATCAGCCCCAGCATTTT. Protein product: CASSIDPQVSYNQPQHF.